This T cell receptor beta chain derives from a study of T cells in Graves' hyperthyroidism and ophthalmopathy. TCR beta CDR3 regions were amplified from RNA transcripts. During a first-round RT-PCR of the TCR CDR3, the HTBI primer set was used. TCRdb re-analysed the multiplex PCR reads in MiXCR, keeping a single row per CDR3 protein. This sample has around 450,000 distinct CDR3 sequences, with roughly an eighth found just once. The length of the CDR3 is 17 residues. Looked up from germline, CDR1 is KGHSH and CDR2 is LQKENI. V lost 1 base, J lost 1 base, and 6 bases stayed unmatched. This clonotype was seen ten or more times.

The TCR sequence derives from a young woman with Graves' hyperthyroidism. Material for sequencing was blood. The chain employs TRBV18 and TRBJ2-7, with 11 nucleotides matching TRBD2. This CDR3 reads CASSPRGLAGGSYEQYF. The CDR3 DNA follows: TGTGCCAGCTCACCACGGGGGCTAGCGGGAGGTTCCTACGAGCAGTACTTC.